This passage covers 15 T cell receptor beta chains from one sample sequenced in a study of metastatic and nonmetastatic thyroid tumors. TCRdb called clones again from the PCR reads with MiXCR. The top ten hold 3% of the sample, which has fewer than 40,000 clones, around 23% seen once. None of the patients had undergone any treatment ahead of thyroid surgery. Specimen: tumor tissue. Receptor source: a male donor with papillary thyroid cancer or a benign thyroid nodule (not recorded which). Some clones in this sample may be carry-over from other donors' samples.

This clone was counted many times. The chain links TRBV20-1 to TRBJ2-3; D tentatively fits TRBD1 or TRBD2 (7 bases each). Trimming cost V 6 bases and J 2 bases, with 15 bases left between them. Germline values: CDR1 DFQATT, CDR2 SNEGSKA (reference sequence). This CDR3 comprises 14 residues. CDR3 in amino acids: CSAVTGRDTDTQYF. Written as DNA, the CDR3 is TGCAGTGCGGTGACAGGGAGGGACACAGATACGCAGTATTTT.

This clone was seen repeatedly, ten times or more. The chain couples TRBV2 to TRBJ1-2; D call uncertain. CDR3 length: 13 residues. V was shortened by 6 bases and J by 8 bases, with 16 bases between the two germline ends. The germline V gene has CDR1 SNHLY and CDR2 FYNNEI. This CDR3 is CASSQKWGNGYTF. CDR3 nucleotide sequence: TGTGCCAGCAGCCAAAAGTGGGGAAACGGCTACACCTTC.

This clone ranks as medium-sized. The CDR3 is CASSPRTGFYEQYF. For the CDR3, the DNA is TGTGCCAGCAGCCCTCGGACAGGTTTCTACGAGCAGTACTTC. The V gene is TRBV6-1, the J gene TRBJ2-7, with 7 bases matching TRBD1. Per the germline V gene, CDR1 is MNHNS and CDR2 is SASEGT. There are 14 residues in the CDR3. The V gene end was trimmed by 6 bases and the J gene end by 3 bases; junction bases not matched to a gene: 8.

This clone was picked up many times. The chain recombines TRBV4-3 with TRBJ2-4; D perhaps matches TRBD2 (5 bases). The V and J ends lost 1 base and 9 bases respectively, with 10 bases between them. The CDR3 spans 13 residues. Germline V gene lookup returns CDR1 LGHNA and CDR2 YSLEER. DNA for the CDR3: TGCGCCAGCAGCCAAGCAAGGGAGACCATTCAGTACTTC. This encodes CASSQARETIQYF.

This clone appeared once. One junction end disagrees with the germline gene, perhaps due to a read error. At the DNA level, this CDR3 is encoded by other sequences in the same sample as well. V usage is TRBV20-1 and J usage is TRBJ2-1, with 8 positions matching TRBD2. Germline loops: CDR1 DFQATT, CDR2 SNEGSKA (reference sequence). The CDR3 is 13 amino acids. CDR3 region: CSARPRGVHEQFF. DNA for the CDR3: TGCAGTGCTAGGCCGCGGGGGGTACATGAGCAGTTCTTT.

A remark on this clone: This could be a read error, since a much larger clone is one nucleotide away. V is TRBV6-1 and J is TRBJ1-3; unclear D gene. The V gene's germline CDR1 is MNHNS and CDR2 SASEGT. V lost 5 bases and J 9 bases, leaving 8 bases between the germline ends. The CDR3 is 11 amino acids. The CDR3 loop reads CASSRVSTIYF. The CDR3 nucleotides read TGTGCCAGCAGTAGGGTAAGCACCATATATTTT.

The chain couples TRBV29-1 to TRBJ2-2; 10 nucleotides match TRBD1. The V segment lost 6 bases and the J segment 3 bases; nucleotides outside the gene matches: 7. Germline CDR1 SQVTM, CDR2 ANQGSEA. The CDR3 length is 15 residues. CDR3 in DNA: TGCAGCGTGAAGAGAGGGACAGGGGACACCGGGGAGCTGTTTTTT. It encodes CSVKRGTGDTGELFF.

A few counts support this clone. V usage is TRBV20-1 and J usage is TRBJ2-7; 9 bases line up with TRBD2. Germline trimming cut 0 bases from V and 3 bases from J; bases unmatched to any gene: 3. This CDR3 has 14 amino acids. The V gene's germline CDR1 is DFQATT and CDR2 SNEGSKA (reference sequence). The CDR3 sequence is CSARDRTSDYEQYF. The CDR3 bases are TGCAGTGCTAGAGACAGGACTAGCGACTACGAGCAGTACTTC.

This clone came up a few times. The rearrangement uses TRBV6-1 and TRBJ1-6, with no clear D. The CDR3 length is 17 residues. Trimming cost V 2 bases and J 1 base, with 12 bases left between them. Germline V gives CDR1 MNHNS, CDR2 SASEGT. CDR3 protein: CASSESEVSSYNSPLHF. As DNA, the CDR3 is TGTGCCAGCAGTGAAAGCGAGGTTTCGTCCTATAATTCACCCCTCCACTTT.

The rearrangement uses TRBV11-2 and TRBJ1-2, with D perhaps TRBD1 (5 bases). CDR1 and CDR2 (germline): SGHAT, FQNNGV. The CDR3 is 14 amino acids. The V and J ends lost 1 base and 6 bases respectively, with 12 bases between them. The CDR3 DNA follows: TGTGCCAGCAGCTTAGCCAGGGAGAGTCATGGCTACACCTTC. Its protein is CASSLARESHGYTF.

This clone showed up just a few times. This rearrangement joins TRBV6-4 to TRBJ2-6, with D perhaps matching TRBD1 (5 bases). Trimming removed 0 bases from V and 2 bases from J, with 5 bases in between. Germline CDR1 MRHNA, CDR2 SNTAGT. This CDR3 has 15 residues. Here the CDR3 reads CASSDSGAGANVLTF. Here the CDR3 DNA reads TGTGCCAGCAGTGACTCAGGGGCTGGGGCCAACGTCCTGACTTTC.

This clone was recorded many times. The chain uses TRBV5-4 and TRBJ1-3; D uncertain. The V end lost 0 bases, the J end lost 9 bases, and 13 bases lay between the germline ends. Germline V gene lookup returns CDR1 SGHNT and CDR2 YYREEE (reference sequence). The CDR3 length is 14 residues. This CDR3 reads CASSLDRRRSTIYF. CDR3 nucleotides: TGTGCCAGCAGCTTGGATAGGAGGCGTAGCACCATATATTTT.

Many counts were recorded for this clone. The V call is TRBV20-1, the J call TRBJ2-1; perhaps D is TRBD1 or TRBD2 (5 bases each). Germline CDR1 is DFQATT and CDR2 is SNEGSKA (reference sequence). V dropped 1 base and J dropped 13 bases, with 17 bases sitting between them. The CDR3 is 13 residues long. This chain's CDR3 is CSARVRPEGIQFF. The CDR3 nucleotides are TGCAGTGCTAGAGTTCGTCCTGAGGGGATACAGTTCTTC.

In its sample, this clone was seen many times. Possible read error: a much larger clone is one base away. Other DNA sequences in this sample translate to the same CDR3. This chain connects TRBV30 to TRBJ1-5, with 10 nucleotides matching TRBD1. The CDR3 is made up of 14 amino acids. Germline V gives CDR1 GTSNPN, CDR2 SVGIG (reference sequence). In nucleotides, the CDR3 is TGCGCCTGGAGTGGACAGGGGGGAAAATTGGCCCAGCATTTT. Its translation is CAWSGQGGKLAQHF.

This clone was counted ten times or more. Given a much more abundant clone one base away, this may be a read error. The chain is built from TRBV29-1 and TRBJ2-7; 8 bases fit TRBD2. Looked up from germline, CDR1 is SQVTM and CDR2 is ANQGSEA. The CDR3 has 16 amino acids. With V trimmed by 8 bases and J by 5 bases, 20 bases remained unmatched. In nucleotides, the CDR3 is TGCAGCTCCGCCGGTGGGTCTAGCGGGTGGGGCGACGAGCAGTACTTC. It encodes CSSAGGSSGWGDEQYF.